The entry below describes one T cell receptor beta chain. These data belong to a study of PD-L1 blockade in urothelial cancer. Some clones are missing from TCRdb's copy, which holds only in-frame ones; the method was immunoSEQ multiplex PCR. The sample holds some 41,000 clones, 88% seen once. V was trimmed by 3 bases and J by 0 bases, leaving 21 bases between them. CDR1 is MNHEY, CDR2 SMNVEV, per germline (reference sequence). This CDR3 comprises 18 residues. The sequence was obtained from a woman in her sixties with urothelial cancer. The genes are TRBV27 and TRBJ2-7, with TRBD1 as a possible D gene (6 bases). The material sequenced was PBMCs, taken around atezolizumab (anti-PD-L1) treatment. DNA of the CDR3: TGTGCCAGCAGTTTCAAATCGTCCGGGACACTAAGCTCCTACGAGCAGTACTTC. Its translation is CASSFKSSGTLSSYEQYF.